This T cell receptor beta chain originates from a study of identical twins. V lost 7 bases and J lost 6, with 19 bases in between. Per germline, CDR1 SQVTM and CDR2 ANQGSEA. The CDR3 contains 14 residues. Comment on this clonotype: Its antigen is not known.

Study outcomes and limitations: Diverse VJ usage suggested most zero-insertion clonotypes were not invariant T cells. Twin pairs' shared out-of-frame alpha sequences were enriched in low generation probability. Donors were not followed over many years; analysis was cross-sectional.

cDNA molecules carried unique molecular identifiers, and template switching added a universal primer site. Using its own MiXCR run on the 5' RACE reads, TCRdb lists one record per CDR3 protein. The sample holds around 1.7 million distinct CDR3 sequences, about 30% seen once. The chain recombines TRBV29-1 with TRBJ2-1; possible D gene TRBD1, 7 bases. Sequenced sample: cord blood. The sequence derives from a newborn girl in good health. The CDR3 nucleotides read TGCAGCGCCTACAGGGGATCGGGGGTCAATGAGCAGTTCTTC. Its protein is CSAYRGSGVNEQFF.